This TCR beta chain was identified in a study of graft-versus-host responses after intestinal transplantation. About the research overall: Recipients were given multivisceral, liver-intestinal, or isolated intestinal transplants. After anti-thymocyte globulin induction, recipients took tacrolimus and steroids for 3 to 4 years.

Repertoires were generated with immunoSEQ multiplex PCR, while TCRdb's copy carries only in-frame clones and drops some. The sample shows some 890 clones, around 95% of them seen only once. As regards this clone: Its antigen is currently unknown.

Study-level points and caveats: Clonal ratios of graft-versus-host to host-versus-graft in allografts were high for patients exhibiting graft-donor T cell macrochimerism.

The CDR3 covers 15 residues. V lost 4 bases, J lost 9 bases, and 22 bases lay in between. The germline CDR1 and CDR2 sequences are MDHEN and SYDVKM. This rearrangement joins TRBV28 to TRBJ2-7; perhaps D is TRBD1 or TRBD2 (5 bases each). This TCR came from a human patient who received an intestinal transplant, so some T cells may come from the graft donor. The source material was PBMCs, sampled 9 days after transplant. CDR3 loop: CASSSAGDPPGGQYF. The CDR3 bases are TGTGCCAGCAGTTCCGCCGGGGACCCCCCCGGCGGGCAGTACTTC.